The 2 T cell receptor beta chains below all came from one sample that was sequenced in a study of cytotoxic CD8 clonotypes in ibrutinib-treated CLL. The method was immunoSEQ multiplex PCR; TCRdb's version includes in-frame clones alone and lacks a portion of them. Among a few hundred thousand clones listed, roughly 85% were seen once. Sample: PBMCs, taken before ibrutinib treatment. These receptors came from a human donor with chronic lymphocytic leukemia.

The chain employs TRBV5-1 and TRBJ1-1, with D maybe TRBD1 (5 bases). V lost 0 bases, J lost 2 bases, and 8 bases lay in between. The V gene's germline CDR1 is SGHRS and CDR2 YFSETQ. The CDR3 spans 14 residues. The CDR3 coding sequence is TGCGCCAGCAGCTTGGACAGGCCAAACACTGAAGCTTTCTTT. Residues: CASSLDRPNTEAFF.

This chain connects TRBV11-2 to TRBJ1-4; TRBD1 agrees at 8 bases. The germline CDR1 and CDR2 sequences are SGHAT and FQNNGV. This CDR3 spans 15 amino acids. Trimming took 1 base from V and 9 from J; bases not matched to a gene: 7. CDR3 nucleotides: TGTGCCAGCAGCTTAGTGACAGGGGTCGCCCAAAAACTGTTTTTT. Translating it yields CASSLVTGVAQKLFF.